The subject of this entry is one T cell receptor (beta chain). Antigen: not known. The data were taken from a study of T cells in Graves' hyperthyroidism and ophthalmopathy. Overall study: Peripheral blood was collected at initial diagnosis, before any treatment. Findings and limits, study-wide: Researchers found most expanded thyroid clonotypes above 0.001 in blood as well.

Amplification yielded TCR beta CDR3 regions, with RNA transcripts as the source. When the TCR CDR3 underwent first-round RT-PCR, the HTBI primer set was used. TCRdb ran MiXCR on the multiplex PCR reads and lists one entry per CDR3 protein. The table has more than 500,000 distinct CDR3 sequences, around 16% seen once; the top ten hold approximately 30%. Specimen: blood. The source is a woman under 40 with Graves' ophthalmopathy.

The CDR3 protein is CASSQVRGNTIYF. CDR3 DNA sequence: TGCGCCAGCAGCCAAGTTCGGGGGAACACCATATATTTT. The rearrangement uses TRBV4-3 and TRBJ1-3, with a weak D call TRBD1 (5 bases). This CDR3 comprises 13 residues. V lost 1 base and J lost 7, with 8 bases in between. Germline CDR1 reads LGHNA; CDR2 reads YSLEER.